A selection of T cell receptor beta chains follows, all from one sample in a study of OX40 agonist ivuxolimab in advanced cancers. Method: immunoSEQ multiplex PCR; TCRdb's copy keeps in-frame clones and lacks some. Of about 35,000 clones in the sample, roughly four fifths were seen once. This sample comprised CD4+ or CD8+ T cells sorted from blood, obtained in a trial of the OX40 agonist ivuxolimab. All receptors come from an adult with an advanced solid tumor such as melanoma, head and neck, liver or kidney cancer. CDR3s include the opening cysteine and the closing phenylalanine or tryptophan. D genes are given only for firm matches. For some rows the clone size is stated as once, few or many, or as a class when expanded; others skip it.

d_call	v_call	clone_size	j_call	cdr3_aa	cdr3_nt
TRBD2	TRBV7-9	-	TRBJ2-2	CASSTGLAGVNGELFF	TGTGCCAGCAGCACGGGACTAGCGGGAGTAAACGGGGAGCTGTTTTTT
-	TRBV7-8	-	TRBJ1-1	CASSLRPGRTEAFF	TGTGCCAGCAGCTTACGGCCGGGCCGGACTGAAGCTTTCTTT
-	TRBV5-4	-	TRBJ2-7	CASSPDPDSTPYEQYF	TGTGCCAGCAGCCCTGACCCGGACAGTACCCCCTACGAGCAGTACTTC
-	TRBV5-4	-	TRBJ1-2	CASSPPDQGMIDRGGYTF	TGTGCCAGCAGCCCACCGGATCAGGGAATGATCGACCGGGGTGGCTACACCTTC
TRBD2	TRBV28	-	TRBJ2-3	CASSFWRGATDTQYF	TGTGCCAGCAGTTTTTGGCGGGGGGCCACAGATACGCAGTATTTT
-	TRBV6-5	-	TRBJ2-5	CASGAGDHQETQYF	TGTGCCAGCGGGGCAGGGGATCATCAAGAGACCCAGTACTTC
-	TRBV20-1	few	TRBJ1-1	CSAHWGVGAFF	TGCAGTGCGCACTGGGGGGTTGGAGCTTTCTTT
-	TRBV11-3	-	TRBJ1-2	CASSFRGYGYTF	TGTGCCAGCAGCTTCAGGGGATATGGCTACACCTTC
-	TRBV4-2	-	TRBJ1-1	CASSPTANTEAFF	TGTGCCAGCAGCCCGACCGCGAACACTGAAGCTTTCTTT
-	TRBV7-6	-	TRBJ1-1	CASSFAGPNTEAFF	TGTGCCAGCAGCTTTGCGGGACCCAACACTGAAGCTTTCTTT
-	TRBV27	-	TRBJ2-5	CASSTGAASQETQYF	TGTGCCAGCAGCACCGGGGCAGCCTCTCAAGAGACCCAGTACTTC
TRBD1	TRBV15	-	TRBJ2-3	CATSNRDREDTQYF	TGTGCCACCAGCAACCGGGACAGGGAAGATACGCAGTATTTT
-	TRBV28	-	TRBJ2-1	CASRRGFYNEQFF	TGTGCCAGCAGGAGGGGTTTTTACAATGAGCAGTTCTTC
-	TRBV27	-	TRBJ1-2	CASSFGSGWGYTF	TGTGCCAGCAGTTTCGGCTCGGGTTGGGGCTACACCTTC
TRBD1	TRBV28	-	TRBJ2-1	CASSFFNTGTGAANEQFF	TGTGCCAGCAGTTTCTTTAACACCGGGACAGGGGCGGCGAATGAGCAGTTCTTC
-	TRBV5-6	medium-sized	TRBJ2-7	CASSLGYEQYF	TGTGCCAGCAGCTTGGGGTACGAGCAGTACTTC
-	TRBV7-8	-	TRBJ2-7	CASSLEAAKYEQYF	TGTGCCAGCAGCTTAGAGGCCGCTAAATACGAGCAGTACTTC
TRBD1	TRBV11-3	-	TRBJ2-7	CASSLAQGAGEQYF	TGTGCCAGCAGCTTGGCCCAGGGGGCGGGTGAGCAGTACTTC
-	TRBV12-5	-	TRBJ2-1	CASGQAGNNYNEQFF	TGTGCTAGTGGCCAGGCTGGGAATAACTACAATGAGCAGTTCTTC
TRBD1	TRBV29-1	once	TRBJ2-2	CSVTPGTVNTGELFF	TGCAGCGTTACCCCCGGGACAGTGAACACCGGGGAGCTGTTTTTT
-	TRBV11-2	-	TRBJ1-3	CASSESVSIKGYSGNTIYF	TGTGCCAGCAGCGAAAGCGTTTCTATAAAGGGCTACTCTGGAAACACCATATATTTT
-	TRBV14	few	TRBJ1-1	CASSPTVGRNTEAFF	TGTGCCAGCAGCCCTACGGTGGGAAGGAACACTGAAGCTTTCTTT
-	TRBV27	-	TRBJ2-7	CASSLGSRLSHEQYF	TGTGCCAGCAGTTTAGGGTCTAGATTGTCCCACGAGCAGTACTTC
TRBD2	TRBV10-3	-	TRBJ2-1	CAIRRGGASYNEQFF	TGTGCCATCAGGCGCGGGGGGGCTTCCTACAATGAGCAGTTCTTC
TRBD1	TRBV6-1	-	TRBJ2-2	CASSGRLQGADTGELFF	TGTGCCAGCAGTGGAAGACTACAGGGGGCGGACACCGGGGAGCTGTTTTTT
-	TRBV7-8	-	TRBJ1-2	CASTSAWQASRSDGYTF	TGTGCCAGCACCTCCGCGTGGCAGGCCTCCCGCTCGGATGGCTACACCTTC
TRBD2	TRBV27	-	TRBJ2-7	CASKAGAKYEQYF	TGTGCCAGCAAGGCGGGAGCAAAATACGAGCAGTACTTC
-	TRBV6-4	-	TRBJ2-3	CASSSRRGLCTDTQYF	TGTGCCAGCAGCTCCCGGCGGGGGCTCTGCACAGATACGCAGTATTTT
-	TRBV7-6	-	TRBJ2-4	CASSLAGGQNIQYF	TGTGCCAGCAGCTTAGCCGGCGGACAAAACATTCAGTACTTC
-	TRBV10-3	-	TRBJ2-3	CAITRGMAEDTQYF	TGTGCCATAACTCGGGGGATGGCGGAGGATACGCAGTATTTT
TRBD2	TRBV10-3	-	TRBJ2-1	CAIRGGGGDYNEQFF	TGTGCCATCAGGGGAGGCGGGGGGGACTACAATGAGCAGTTCTTC
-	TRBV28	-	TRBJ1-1	CASRYGTSPEAFF	TGTGCCAGCAGGTATGGGACATCCCCCGAAGCTTTCTTT
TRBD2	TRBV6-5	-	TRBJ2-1	CATRGLALSIEQFF	TGTGCCACTCGGGGACTAGCCTTGAGCATTGAGCAGTTCTTC